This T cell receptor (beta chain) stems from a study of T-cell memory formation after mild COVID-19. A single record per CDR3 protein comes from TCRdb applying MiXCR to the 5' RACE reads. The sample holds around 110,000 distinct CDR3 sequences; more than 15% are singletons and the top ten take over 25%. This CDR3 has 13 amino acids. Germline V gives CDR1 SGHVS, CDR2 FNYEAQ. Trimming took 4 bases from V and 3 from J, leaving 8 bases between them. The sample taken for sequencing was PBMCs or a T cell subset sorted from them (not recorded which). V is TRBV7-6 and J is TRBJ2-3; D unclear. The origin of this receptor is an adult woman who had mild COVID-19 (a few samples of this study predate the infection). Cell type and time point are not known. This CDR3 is CASSSGATDTQYF. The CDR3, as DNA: TGTGCCAGCAGCTCGGGCGCGACAGATACGCAGTATTTT.